This T cell receptor (beta chain) was found in a study of metastatic and nonmetastatic thyroid tumors (dated by TCRdb to 2018 to 2020). Concerning the study at large: For patients with malignant and with benign thyroid disease, the researchers compared repertoires between peripheral blood samples and tumor or nodule tissue samples. The study at large found these results: In both blood and tumor samples, malignant tumors were reported to have significantly higher TCR beta diversity than benign nodules.

Preparation of the library involved PCR. Sequencing used an Illumina HiSeq 4000. High-throughput sequencing was used to profile the CDR3 region of the TCR beta-chain in every patient. From the authors' description of their analysis: The researchers built a classifier to tell apart papillary thyroid cancer patients with distant metastasis, based on CDR3 differences among clinicopathological groups. The Shannon index was used to assess repertoire diversity, and the Morisita-Horn index was used to assess tumor-blood repertoire similarity. The public reads were reanalyzed by TCRdb: fastp trimming at Q25, MiXCR alignment, in-frame beta chains only. TCRdb's processing, not the study's, gives the V and J calls here. The sample table shows 25,000 to 35,000 clones, and about a tenth are seen once. Approximately 15% of the sample is held by the ten biggest clonotypes. The CDR3 has 13 amino acids, counting the end cysteine and phenylalanine. The DNA shown is the 39-base CDR3, in frame from base 1. According to the germline V gene, CDR1 reads SNHLY and CDR2 reads FYNNEI. Trimming at the junction amounts to 7 bases on V and 5 bases on J, and the germline ends lie 11 bases apart.

No treatment had been received by any patient before thyroid surgery. Using T-cell receptor beta sequencing, the researchers looked back retrospectively at clinical samples from patients, gathered between about 2011 and 2018. Worth noting for this clone: Its antigen is still unknown. Per-nucleotide qualities are absent, and no much larger clonotype sits a single base away.

Here the chain combines TRBV2 and TRBJ1-4, with the D gene not clear enough to name. The TCR comes from a female donor with papillary thyroid cancer or a benign thyroid nodule (not recorded which). Some clones in this sample may be carry-over from other donors' samples. The sample consisted of blood. The bases read TGTGCCAGCATCAAGGACCCAAATGAAAAACTGTTTTTT. Its amino acids are CASIKDPNEKLFF.